This T cell receptor beta chain was sequenced in a study of blood T cell repertoires in COVID-19. Profiling relied on immunoSEQ multiplex PCR, and the TCRdb table lists in-frame clones only, not all of them. The sample lists some 260,000 clones, roughly 84% seen once, with roughly 3.1% in the top ten. From germline, CDR1 is SNHLY and CDR2 FYNNEI. Germline trimming cut 6 bases from V and 6 bases from J; bases unmatched to any gene: 10. This CDR3 has 15 residues. The rearrangement links TRBV2 to TRBJ2-2; TRBD2 matches 7 bases. This TCR was sampled from a woman under 30 with acute or convalescent COVID-19. Sequencing was done on a sample of peripheral blood. CDR3 amino acids: CASSRTHTSAGELFF. DNA for the CDR3: TGTGCCAGCAGCCGGACCCATACTAGCGCCGGGGAGCTGTTTTTT.